This paragraph covers one TCR beta chain sequence. Under the authors' procedure: Estimated nucleated cell counts came from reference gene primer amplification. Some clones are missing from TCRdb's copy, which holds only in-frame ones; the method was immunoSEQ multiplex PCR. Clonal size and the V and J genes are those of that table, whereas D and trimming came from the DNA. The data show 210,000 or so clones, over 70% seen once. These data belong to a study of blood T cell repertoires in COVID-19. Germline V gives CDR1 SGHRS, CDR2 YFSETQ. This CDR3 comprises 14 residues. The ends were cut back, 0 bases at V and 6 bases at J, with 10 bases in the middle.

The TCR sequence derives from a man between 45 and 60 years old with active or convalescent COVID-19. The chain joins TRBV5-1 to TRBJ1-5, with D perhaps matching TRBD1 (6 bases). Input material: peripheral blood. DNA for the CDR3: TGCGCCAGCAGCTTGGGCTCAGGGGTTCAGCCCCAGCATTTT. Its protein product is CASSLGSGVQPQHF.